The 19 T cell receptor beta chains presented below share a single source sample, sequenced in a study of vaccination and CD4 T cells after COVID-19. Oncomine TCR Beta short-read sequencing was applied to DNA from cultured CD4+ T cells. TCRdb re-analysed the PCR reads in MiXCR, keeping a single row per CDR3 protein. The sample lists around 16,000 distinct CDR3 sequences; 35% were seen once. Their specific antigens are unknown. The treatment was: roughly ten-day PBMC culture with coronavirus spike peptide pools or control peptides (ViraFEST assay). Sequenced sample: cultured CD4+ T cells from blood. The receptors were sampled from a human donor with COVID-19.

The chain has TRBV11-3 and TRBJ2-2, with 13 positions matching TRBD2. The CDR3 has 18 residues. V gave up 1 base and J gave up 7 bases; unmatched junction bases: 9. From germline, CDR1 is SGHNT and CDR2 YENEEA. The CDR3 loop reads CASSLGQLAGGHGGELFF. The DNA for the CDR3 is TGTGCCAGCAGCTTAGGTCAACTAGCGGGGGGGCACGGCGGGGAGCTGTTTTTT.

J is TRBJ1-5 and V is TRBV18, with a weak D call TRBD1 (6 bases). The germline gives CDR1 KGHSH, CDR2 LQKENI. This CDR3 has 14 amino acids. Between the trimmed V and J ends, which lost 3 bases and 12 bases, there was a span of 18 bases. DNA of the CDR3: TGTGCCAGCTCACCCCGTGGCGGGGGCGATTTCCAGCATTTT. Its translation: CASSPRGGGDFQHF.

As regards this clonotype: Because the CDR3's place on the DNA is in doubt, the DNA is left out and the CDR3 is given as listed by TCRdb. V usage is TRBV7-5 and J usage is TRBJ1-5. TRBV7-5 is classified as a pseudogene. With termini counted, the CDR3 has 18 amino acids. Here the CDR3 reads CISVPEACTLHSNQPQHF.

The V call is TRBV6-1, the J call TRBJ2-4, with TRBD1 matching over 7 bases. Trimming took 6 bases from V and 1 from J; bases not matched to a gene: 9. Germline assignment: CDR1 MNHNS and CDR2 SASEGT. This CDR3 comprises 16 residues. The CDR3 DNA reads TGTGCCAGCAGACCGGACAGGCCGGGGGCCAAAAACATTCAGTACTTC. This encodes CASRPDRPGAKNIQYF.

This rearrangement joins TRBV20-1 to TRBJ2-5, with 8 bases aligning to TRBD2. V was pared by 2 bases and J by 2 bases, with 7 bases of the junction left unmatched. CDR1 DFQATT and CDR2 SNEGSKA come from the germline V gene (reference sequence). The CDR3 totals 15 residues. The CDR3 loop reads CSARSLGTRQETQYF. CDR3 DNA: TGCAGTGCTAGAAGCCTCGGGACTAGGCAAGAGACCCAGTACTTC.

This clonotype has more than one count but fewer than ten. The V call is TRBV20-1, the J call TRBJ2-3; tentatively, D is TRBD1 or TRBD2 (6 bases each). The CDR3 covers 15 residues. Trimming stripped 0 bases from V and 9 bases from J, with 19 bases between. Germline V gives CDR1 DFQATT, CDR2 SNEGSKA (reference sequence). The CDR3 here is CSAREEGGRLLTQYF. For the CDR3, the DNA is TGCAGTGCTAGAGAGGAGGGGGGCCGCCTTTTGACGCAGTATTTT.

This rearrangement joins TRBV7-2 to TRBJ1-1; a weak D match, TRBD1 (6 bases). Trimming pared 5 bases from V and 4 bases from J, leaving 14 bases between. CDR1 is SGHTA, CDR2 FQGNSA, per germline. This CDR3 has 14 amino acids. The CDR3 loop is CASSPAGVGTEAFF. The CDR3 bases are TGTGCCAGCAGCCCTGCAGGGGTAGGCACTGAAGCTTTCTTT. Based on the CDR3 plus reference TRBV7-2 and TRBJ1-1, the full variable domain is GAGVSQSPSNKVTEKGKDVELRCDPISGHTALYWYRQSLGQGLEFLIYFQGNSAPDKSGLPSDRFSAERTGGSVSTLTIQRTQQEDSAVYLCASSPAGVGTEAFFGQGTRLTVV.

The V call is TRBV12-3 or TRBV12-4, the J call TRBJ1-5; D not resolved. V lost 6 bases to trimming and J lost 4 bases, with 16 bases between them. This CDR3 has 15 residues. The CDR3 DNA sequence: TGTGCCAGCAGGCCCCCCGGGTCTTGGAATCAGCCCCAGCATTTT. The encoded protein is CASRPPGSWNQPQHF.

This rearrangement joins TRBV11-2 to TRBJ1-1; D remains ambiguous. Per germline, CDR1 SGHAT and CDR2 FQNNGV. This CDR3 has 15 amino acids. Trimming shortened V by 5 bases and J by 0 bases, and 13 bases separated the two germline ends. The CDR3 sequence is CASSPLRGLNTEAFF. CDR3 sequence (DNA): TGTGCCAGCAGCCCCCTCCGAGGTCTGAACACTGAAGCTTTCTTT.

The chain employs TRBV11-3 and TRBJ2-3, with a tentative D call TRBD1 (6 bases). This CDR3 contains 16 residues. The germline CDR1 and CDR2 sequences are SGHNT and YENEEA. V lost 5 bases, J lost 3 bases, and 18 bases lay in between. CDR3 amino acids: CASSLTGTTLTDTQYF. Here the CDR3 DNA reads TGTGCCAGCAGCCTAACCGGGACAACACTTACAGATACGCAGTATTTT.

The chain has TRBV7-2 and TRBJ1-2; D unclear. This CDR3 spans 15 amino acids. The V gene's germline CDR1 is SGHTA and CDR2 FQGNSA. V was clipped by 2 bases and J by 8 bases, with 18 bases between them. CDR3 amino acids: CASSLLSGTPTGYTF. In DNA, the CDR3 is TGTGCCAGCAGCTTATTATCCGGTACTCCCACGGGCTACACCTTC.

CDR3: CSARTGPKGTEAFF. The CDR3 region has the DNA TGCAGCGCCAGAACAGGGCCCAAAGGAACTGAAGCTTTCTTT. The chain joins TRBV29-1 to TRBJ1-1; D is perhaps TRBD1 (6 bases). V was pared by 7 bases and J by 5 bases, with 20 bases between. This CDR3 has 14 amino acids. CDR1 and CDR2 from the germline V gene are SQVTM and ANQGSEA.

This clonotype occurred a few times. The rearrangement uses TRBV24-1 and TRBJ1-2, with D maybe TRBD1 (5 bases). The V end lost 4 bases, the J end lost 4 bases, and 6 bases lay between the germline ends. The length of the CDR3 is 12 residues. The germline V gene has CDR1 KGHDR and CDR2 SFDVKD. CDR3 residues: CATSDRVYGYTF. The DNA of the CDR3 is TGTGCCACCAGTGACAGGGTCTATGGCTACACCTTC.

This clonotype occurred a few times. The V and J genes are TRBV7-2 and TRBJ1-6, with unresolved D. This CDR3 contains 12 residues. Trimming left V 0 bases short and J 8 bases short, with 2 bases between. The germline V gene has CDR1 SGHTA and CDR2 FQGNSA. CDR3 nucleotides: TGTGCCAGCAGCTTAGCTGATTCACCCCTCCACTTT. It yields the protein CASSLADSPLHF.

The chain employs TRBV7-9 and TRBJ1-2; D is undetermined. The CDR3 is 13 residues long. Germline loops: CDR1 SEHNR, CDR2 FQNEAQ (reference sequence). Trimming stripped 4 bases from V and 3 bases from J, with 9 bases between. The CDR3 nucleotides are TGTGCCAGCAGCTCCGAGATTTACTATGGCTACACCTTC. Its protein product is CASSSEIYYGYTF.

Sample share makes this clonotype medium-sized. This chain connects TRBV2 to TRBJ1-2, with D perhaps TRBD1 (5 bases). This CDR3 spans 14 amino acids. Germline V gene data show CDR1 as SNHLY and CDR2 as FYNNEI. V lost 5 bases to trimming and J lost 2 bases, with 12 bases between them. CDR3 in DNA: TGTGCCAGCAGTATGACAGAAAAGAACTATGGCTACACCTTC. Protein: CASSMTEKNYGYTF.

J is TRBJ2-5 and V is TRBV20-1, with TRBD2 as a possible D gene (7 bases). The germline gives CDR1 DFQATT, CDR2 SNEGSKA (reference sequence). Trimming took 6 bases from V and 1 from J, leaving 15 bases between them. This CDR3 is built from 14 residues. The DNA of the CDR3 is TGCAGTGCCCAGTGGGCGGGGGCCCAAGAGACCCAGTACTTC. Translation: CSAQWAGAQETQYF.

This chain uses TRBV20-1 with TRBJ2-1; TRBD2 matches 10 bases. The ends lost 3 bases at V and 4 bases at J; junction bases unmatched: 6. Per the germline V gene, CDR1 is DFQATT and CDR2 is SNEGSKA (reference sequence). The CDR3 runs 15 residues. CDR3 in amino acids: CSASISGGTYNEQFF. Written as DNA, the CDR3 is TGCAGTGCTAGCATTAGCGGGGGGACTTACAATGAGCAGTTCTTC.

This chain links TRBV9 with TRBJ1-6; D is unclear. In germline, CDR1 is SGDLS, CDR2 YYNGEE. The CDR3 totals 14 residues. V lost 0 bases and J lost 7, with 8 bases in between. The CDR3 nucleotides read TGTGCCAGCAGCGTAGTCCCTAGCAATTCACCCCTCCACTTT. Protein sequence: CASSVVPSNSPLHF.